The entry below gives a single T cell receptor beta chain sequence along with its context. What it binds is not known. The sample belongs to a study of PD-1 blockade in classical Hodgkin lymphoma. Regarding the study as a whole: Differences between repertoires have undefined causes, possibly disease activity or prior therapy. Baseline TCR diversity was reportedly lower in newly diagnosed patients than in healthy donors. It was reported as lower still in relapsed/refractory patients.

The protocol was immunoSEQ multiplex PCR, while the TCRdb copy is restricted to in-frame clones and leaves out a portion. The sample has some 26,000 clones, approximately 95% seen once. The time point denotes: newly diagnosed, previously untreated cHL patient sample. V lost 0 bases and J lost 0, with 6 bases in between. Per germline, CDR1 LGHNA and CDR2 YSLEER. The CDR3 is 15 amino acids. Source material: peripheral blood mononuclear cells (PBMCs). This TCR derives from a human donor with classical Hodgkin lymphoma. This rearrangement joins TRBV4-3 to TRBJ1-5; D unclear. Written as DNA, the CDR3 is TGCGCCAGCAGCCAAGATACAGTTAGCAATCAGCCCCAGCATTTT. This encodes CASSQDTVSNQPQHF.